This T cell receptor beta chain came from a study of blood T cell repertoires in COVID-19 (dated by TCRdb to the early 2020s). At the level of the whole study: Samples from collaborators originated in the United States, Italy and Spain and spanned both the acute and convalescent phases of COVID-19. Sample metadata almost always included a de-identified subject ID, COVID-19 status, age in years and sex. Where HLA class I and class II types were available, the types were taken from metadata supplied by the sample provider, not from assay-based typing. The samples were drawn from two sources: the first 160 participants of the ongoing ImmuneRACE study, and 1,254 subjects contributed by 6 global collaborators. The material from the prospective study consisted of cDNA or gDNA derived from T cells, B-cell-depleted T cells, or PBMCs. Subjects who had been exposed to COVID-19, were actively infected with it, or had recovered from it provided the deeply sampled blood TCRbeta repertoires that made up the dataset. The repertoires were made available in a free public database intended to serve as a resource for research on the immune response to SARS-CoV-2. What the work shows at the level of the full study, not this receptor alone: Clinical and demographic metadata were provided uncurated, with the amount varying by source and participant.

Trimming at the junction amounts to 2 bases on V and 5 bases on J, and the germline ends lie 4 bases apart. Inclusive of the bounding cysteine and phenylalanine, the CDR3 is 12 residues long. The retained sequence is limited to the CDR3, 36 bases, with the frame set at the first base. CDR1 and CDR2 (LGHDT, YNNKEL) derive from the germline V gene (reference sequence). The immunoSEQ Assay, a bias-controlled multiplex PCR, was used to amplify TCRbeta CDR3 regions from genomic DNA. The authors' pipeline ran thus. The number of nucleated cells in each sample was estimated by amplification of reference gene primers within the assay. Sequence reads were collapsed and filtered to measure the absolute abundance of every unique TCRbeta CDR3 rearrangement. For each sample, productive Simpson clonality was calculated as the square root of Simpson's diversity index across productive rearrangements. Entries here come from immuneACCESS through TCRdb and include only in-frame sequences with V and J called. Some clones fail to appear in such tables; in the studies checked, an unresolved V gene covers under half of the shortfall, and the cause of the remainder is unknown. The DNA gave D and trimming, while V, J and clone size come from that table. This sample is represented by fewer than 120,000 clones; around three quarters of them were singletons. Less than 10% of the sample lies in the top ten.

Collaborating institutions collected whole blood in K2EDTA tubes following their own protocols. For TCRbeta analysis, collaborator samples were shipped as frozen whole blood, as isolated PBMCs, or as DNA extracted from either sample type. In its sample, this clone was seen a few times. Which antigen it targets is not known. No per-base quality is available; no much larger clone lies one base away. The TCR was taken from an older woman with acute or convalescent COVID-19. The sequencing sample was made of peripheral blood. The chain is assembled from TRBV3-1 (or the pseudogene TRBV3-2) and TRBJ1-5; the D gene lacks a confident call. The CDR3 is CASSQLDQPQHF. The nucleotides are TGTGCCAGCAGCCAACTTGATCAGCCCCAGCATTTT.